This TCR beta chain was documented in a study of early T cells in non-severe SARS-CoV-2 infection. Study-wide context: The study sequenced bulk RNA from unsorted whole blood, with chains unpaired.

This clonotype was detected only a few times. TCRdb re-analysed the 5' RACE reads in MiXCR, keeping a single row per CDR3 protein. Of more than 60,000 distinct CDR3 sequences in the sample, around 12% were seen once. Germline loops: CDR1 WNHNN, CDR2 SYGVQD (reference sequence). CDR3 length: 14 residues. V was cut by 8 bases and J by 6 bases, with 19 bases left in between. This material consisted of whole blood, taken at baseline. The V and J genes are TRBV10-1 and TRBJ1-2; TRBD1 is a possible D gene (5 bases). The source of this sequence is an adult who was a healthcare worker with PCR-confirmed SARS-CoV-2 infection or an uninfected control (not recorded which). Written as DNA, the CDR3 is TGCGCCAGCCCCGCCTCCGGCAGGGCTGATGGCTACACCTTC. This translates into CASPASGRADGYTF.